The 9 T cell receptor beta chains listed next were all sequenced from one sample in a study of blood T cells in healthy people across ages (dated by TCRdb to between 2014 and 2016). Libraries were prepared through 5' RACE. This sample was sequenced with an Illumina HiSeq 2500. A second about 7 to 12 cycle PCR used a sample-barcoded 5' primer and a J-beta primer mix. TCRdb applied fastp at Q25 and MiXCR to the public reads, then kept only in-frame beta chains. Here each entry gathers all rows of one CDR3 protein and keeps the most common genes and DNA. The sample profile shows more than 900,000 distinct CDR3 sequences; 29% of them were found once. The ten top clones hold 10% to 13% of the sample. Separately, the same data were catalogued under a study of T cells of mothers and their children.

The sequencing sample was made of blood. These receptors all stem from a woman in her forties in good health.

In the case of this clonotype: A much larger clone sits a single nucleotide away, making a read error possible. The chain couples TRBV20-1 to TRBJ2-5; unclear D gene. The CDR3 extends over 13 amino acids. Germline V CDR1 and CDR2: DFQATT, SNEGSKA (reference sequence). The CDR3, as DNA: TGCCGTGCTAGAGTCGAATGGGGAGAGACCCAGTACTTC. It codes for CRARVEWGETQYF.

This clonotype came up a few times. A single base separates this from a much larger clone, so it may be a read error. The V call is TRBV27, the J call TRBJ2-5; 8 nucleotides agree with TRBD1. This CDR3 spans 13 amino acids. Germline values: CDR1 MNHEY, CDR2 SMNVEV (reference sequence). V trimming: 6 bases; J trimming: 5 bases; junction bases outside the gene matches: 5. CDR3 amino acids: CASRRTGCETQYF. As DNA, the CDR3 is TGTGCCAGCAGACGGACAGGGTGTGAGACCCAGTACTTC.

This clonotype turned up a few times. The V and J genes are TRBV9 and TRBJ1-6; the match to TRBD1 covers 7 bases. CDR3 length: 14 amino acids. The V and J ends lost 4 bases and 10 bases, in that order; junction bases with no gene match: 8. From germline, CDR1 is SGDLS and CDR2 YYNGEE. The CDR3 sequence: CASSPRQGSSPLHF. The CDR3 nucleotides read TGTGCCAGCAGCCCCCGACAGGGATCCTCACCCCTCCACTTT.

The CDR3 DNA is TGCAGTGCTAGAGGGTTCACCCTCGAGTGGGCTGGGGCCAACGTCCTGACTTTC. Its translation: CSARGFTLEWAGANVLTF. The chain recombines TRBV20-1 with TRBJ2-6; no firm D call. The CDR3 covers 18 residues. V lost 1 base and J 2 bases, leaving 18 bases between the germline ends. Per the germline V gene, CDR1 is DFQATT and CDR2 is SNEGSKA (reference sequence).

The rearrangement uses TRBV27 and TRBJ1-5, with TRBD1 matching over 9 bases. Per germline, CDR1 MNHEY and CDR2 SMNVEV (reference sequence). The CDR3 has 17 amino acids. V lost 5 bases to trimming and J lost 2 bases; unmatched junction nucleotides: 10. The CDR3 loop is CASSPWTGEVGNQPQHF. The DNA for the CDR3 is TGTGCCAGCAGTCCGTGGACAGGGGAGGTAGGCAATCAGCCCCAGCATTTT.

This rearrangement joins TRBV29-1 to TRBJ2-3, with 7 positions matching TRBD1. CDR3 length: 12 amino acids. The germline V gene has CDR1 SQVTM and CDR2 ANQGSEA. The ends lost 6 bases at V and 4 bases at J; junction bases unmatched: 4. This CDR3 reads CSVGDRPDTQYF. The CDR3 region has the DNA TGCAGCGTAGGGGACAGACCAGATACGCAGTATTTT.

The chain is built from TRBV28 and TRBJ2-7; either TRBD1 or TRBD2 may supply D (5 bases each). The length of the CDR3 is 17 residues. Looked up from germline, CDR1 is MDHEN and CDR2 is SYDVKM. Trimming shortened V by 6 bases and J by 0 bases, and 21 bases separated the two germline ends. The CDR3, as DNA: TGTGCCAGCAGCCTGACGAAGGGACGGATTAGCTCCTACGAGCAGTACTTC. Residues: CASSLTKGRISSYEQYF.

The chain has TRBV3-1 and TRBJ2-7, with D perhaps TRBD2 (6 bases). Germline V lookup: CDR1 LGHDT, CDR2 YNNKEL (reference sequence). The CDR3 totals 14 residues. Trimming stripped 2 bases from V and 3 bases from J, with 11 bases between. The CDR3 DNA is TGTGCCAGCAGCCAAAGGAGGGCGAGCTACGAGCAGTACTTC. It translates to CASSQRRASYEQYF.

This clonotype was recorded at least ten times. This sequence joins TRBV5-6 and TRBJ2-7; 8 bases are a match to TRBD1. Germline V CDR1 and CDR2: SGHDT, YYEEEE. The ends lost 4 bases at V and 9 bases at J; junction bases unmatched: 9. The CDR3 sequence is 13 residues long. The CDR3 DNA sequence: TGTGCCAGCAGCCTAGAGATCGACAGGGGGCAGTACTTC. Translating it yields CASSLEIDRGQYF.